A selection of T cell receptor beta chains follows, all from one sample in a study of T cell responses to AZD1222 COVID-19 vaccine. Assay used: immunoSEQ multiplex PCR; TCRdb lists only in-frame clones, some missing. The data contain 30,000 to 40,000 clones, around three quarters of them singletons. The sample was peripheral blood, taken 28 days after the second AZD1222 dose. Source of these receptors: an adult who received the AZD1222 COVID-19 vaccine. CDR3s include the opening cysteine and the closing phenylalanine or tryptophan. D genes are given only for firm matches. Part of the rows lack a size; the others show once, few, many or a class for expanded clones.

TRBV18	TRBD1	-	TRBJ2-2	CASSPPLTGGRTGELFF	TGTGCCAGCTCACCACCTTTAACAGGGGGGCGCACCGGGGAGCTGTTTTTT
TRBV11-2	-	-	TRBJ1-1	CASSLVWGNEAFF	TGTGCCAGCAGCTTAGTCTGGGGGAACGAAGCTTTCTTT
TRBV7-2	-	-	TRBJ1-1	CASSLDFAPENTEAFF	TGTGCCAGCAGCTTAGATTTTGCCCCGGAGAACACTGAAGCTTTCTTT
TRBV9	-	-	TRBJ1-6	CASSTQLSGSPLHF	TGTGCCAGCAGCACCCAACTCTCCGGTTCACCCCTCCACTTT
TRBV19	-	-	TRBJ1-2	CASRRQESGYTF	TGTGCCAGTAGGAGACAGGAATCTGGCTACACCTTC
TRBV6-2/TRBV6-3	-	once	TRBJ2-1	CASSYSGGDRAWDEQFF	TGTGCCAGCAGTTACTCTGGAGGGGACAGAGCTTGGGATGAGCAGTTCTTC
TRBV14	TRBD2	-	TRBJ2-1	CASSQGYLAGANEQFF	TGTGCCAGCAGCCAAGGATACCTAGCGGGAGCTAATGAGCAGTTCTTC
TRBV30	-	once	TRBJ1-2	CAWSPGGRYGYTF	TGTGCCTGGAGCCCCGGGGGTCGCTATGGCTACACCTTC
TRBV5-1	-	-	TRBJ2-3	CASTQADPTDTQYF	TGCGCCAGCACCCAGGCGGACCCCACAGATACGCAGTATTTT
TRBV7-9	-	few	TRBJ1-1	CASSEGGWAEAFF	TGTGCCAGCAGCGAGGGAGGGTGGGCTGAAGCTTTCTTT
TRBV9	-	-	TRBJ1-5	CASSAGRGSNQPQHF	TGTGCCAGCAGCGCCGGACGGGGGAGCAATCAGCCCCAGCATTTT
TRBV27	-	once	TRBJ2-7	CASSFYGGPHYEQYF	TGTGCCAGCAGTTTTTACGGGGGGCCCCACTACGAGCAGTACTTC
TRBV11-3	TRBD2	-	TRBJ2-3	CASSLGTSGAGTDTQYF	TGTGCCAGCAGCTTAGGGACTAGCGGAGCTGGGACAGATACGCAGTATTTT
TRBV5-5	TRBD1	-	TRBJ1-4	CASSLGQGARSANEKLFF	TGTGCCAGCAGCTTGGGTCAGGGGGCGCGATCAGCTAATGAAAAACTGTTTTTT
TRBV7-2	-	-	TRBJ1-5	CASSLVGGQPQHF	TGTGCCAGCAGCTTAGTCGGCGGTCAGCCCCAGCATTTT
TRBV19	-	-	TRBJ1-2	CASTSGGGSVGYTF	TGTGCCAGTACTTCCGGAGGGGGGTCGGTTGGCTACACCTTC
TRBV5-1	TRBD2	-	TRBJ2-3	CASSFERGATDTQYF	TGCGCCAGCAGCTTTGAGCGGGGGGCCACAGATACGCAGTATTTT
TRBV19	TRBD1	once	TRBJ1-1	CASSPGQGWTEAFF	TGTGCCAGTAGTCCCGGACAGGGTTGGACTGAAGCTTTCTTT
TRBV25-1	-	few	TRBJ2-2	CASSELSDGNTGELFF	TGTGCCAGCAGTGAACTATCGGACGGTAACACCGGGGAGCTGTTTTTT
TRBV2	-	-	TRBJ1-3	CASSESLSSGNTIYF	TGTGCCAGCAGTGAAAGCCTGAGCTCTGGAAACACCATATATTTT
TRBV3-1/TRBV3-2	TRBD1	-	TRBJ2-5	CASSPRVTGDQETQYF	TGTGCCAGCAGCCCCAGAGTAACAGGGGATCAAGAGACCCAGTACTTC
TRBV14	-	-	TRBJ2-6	CASSQGHVSGANVLTF	TGTGCCAGCAGCCAAGGGCATGTCTCTGGGGCCAACGTCCTGACTTTC
TRBV28	-	-	TRBJ1-5	CASSSGVNQPQHF	TGTGCCAGCAGTTCAGGGGTGAATCAGCCCCAGCATTTT
TRBV12-3/TRBV12-4	TRBD1	-	TRBJ1-2	CASRRQGESGYTF	TGTGCCAGCAGAAGACAGGGAGAGAGTGGCTACACCTTC
TRBV12-5	-	-	TRBJ2-3	CASGLWERGYTDTQYF	TGTGCTAGTGGTTTGTGGGAAAGGGGGTACACAGATACGCAGTATTTT
TRBV7-2	-	-	TRBJ2-5	CASSYRRSGETQYF	TGTGCCAGCAGCTACAGACGGTCTGGGGAGACCCAGTACTTC